These T cell receptor beta chains were read from a single sample in a study of blood T cell repertoires in COVID-19. Sequenced by immunoSEQ multiplex PCR; TCRdb stores in-frame clones only, minus some. The top ten hold over 8% of the sample, which has about 280,000 clones, 88% seen once. The sequenced sample was peripheral blood. The receptors here all came from a young man with active or convalescent COVID-19. CDR3s include the opening cysteine and the closing phenylalanine or tryptophan. The D gene is left open where the match is weak. Some rows mark clone size as missing; the rest say once, few, many or name a class of expanded clone.

CDR3aa | CDR3nt | abundance | j_gene | v_gene | d_gene
CASSPIPGQGNQPQHF | TGCGCCAGCAGCCCCATTCCGGGACAGGGGAATCAGCCCCAGCATTTT | NA | TRBJ1-5 | TRBV5-1 | TRBD1
CSVGHTTEAFF | TGCAGCGTGGGACATACCACTGAAGCTTTCTTT | NA | TRBJ1-1 | TRBV29-1 | NA
CASSLGGLGSYEQYF | TGCGCCAGCAGCTTGGGCGGGCTGGGGTCCTACGAGCAGTACTTC | NA | TRBJ2-7 | TRBV5-1 | NA
CASSQEGGASGGSWEATQYF | TGCGCCAGCAGCCAAGAGGGCGGGGCTAGCGGGGGCTCCTGGGAGGCGACCCAGTACTTC | NA | TRBJ2-5 | TRBV4-1 | TRBD2
CASKHRTITISNYGYTF | TGTGCCAGCAAACACAGGACTATAACTATCTCTAACTATGGCTACACCTTC | NA | TRBJ1-2 | TRBV2 | NA
CATLGRGTDTQYF | TGTGCCACCCTTGGGCGGGGCACAGATACGCAGTATTTT | NA | TRBJ2-3 | TRBV15 | NA
CASSRNRDQSDEKLFF | TGTGCCAGCAGCCGTAACAGGGATCAGAGTGATGAAAAACTGTTTTTT | NA | TRBJ1-4 | TRBV27 | NA
CASSLWRGGPGTGELFF | TGTGCCAGCAGTTTATGGCGGGGGGGCCCTGGCACCGGGGAGCTGTTTTTT | NA | TRBJ2-2 | TRBV28 | TRBD2
CASSFRYWSPGDEQFF | TGTGCCAGCAGTTTTAGGTATTGGAGCCCGGGGGATGAGCAGTTCTTC | NA | TRBJ2-1 | TRBV27 | NA
CASTAGTKNTEAFF | TGCGCCAGCACCGCCGGGACAAAGAACACTGAAGCTTTCTTT | NA | TRBJ1-1 | TRBV5-1 | NA
CASSFGFQGGGSTQYF | TGTGCCAGCAGTTTTGGATTTCAGGGGGGAGGCAGTACGCAGTATTTT | NA | TRBJ2-3 | TRBV27 | NA
CASSLGPSPLHF | TGTGCCAGCAGCTTGGGGCCCTCACCCCTCCACTTT | few | TRBJ1-6 | TRBV5-5 | NA
CAISRRGGQDTDTQYF | TGTGCCATCAGTAGACGGGGGGGCCAGGACACAGATACGCAGTATTTT | NA | TRBJ2-3 | TRBV10-3 | TRBD2
CASSTSTGSYGYTF | TGTGCCAGCAGCACCTCGACAGGGAGCTATGGCTACACCTTC | NA | TRBJ1-2 | TRBV6-5 | TRBD1
CASSLGQFSGNTIYF | TGTGCCAGCAGCTTGGGACAGTTCTCTGGAAACACCATATATTTT | once | TRBJ1-3 | TRBV7-2 | TRBD1
CATSRSRDRGVSPLHF | TGTGCCACCAGCAGAAGCCGGGACAGGGGGGTTTCACCCCTCCACTTT | NA | TRBJ1-6 | TRBV15 | TRBD1
CASSRKPAGGLRTGELFF | TGTGCCAGCAGTCGTAAACCCGCAGGGGGGCTGCGGACCGGGGAGCTGTTTTTT | NA | TRBJ2-2 | TRBV6-6 | NA
CATSRVTGNTEAFF | TGTGCCACCAGCAGAGTAACAGGGAACACTGAAGCTTTCTTT | NA | TRBJ1-1 | TRBV15 | NA
CATSRDRRQGDYGYTF | TGTGCCACCAGCAGAGATCGGAGGCAGGGGGACTATGGCTACACCTTC | NA | TRBJ1-2 | TRBV15 | TRBD1
CASSFSSNYGYTF | TGTGCCAGCAGCTTCTCGTCTAACTATGGCTACACCTTC | NA | TRBJ1-2 | TRBV7-9 | NA
CASSPGSTDTQYF | TGTGCCAGCAGCCCAGGGTCCACAGATACGCAGTATTTT | NA | TRBJ2-3 | TRBV7-8 | NA
CASTEPGLNNSPLHF | TGTGCCAGCACCGAGCCCGGACTGAATAATTCACCCCTCCACTTT | NA | TRBJ1-6 | TRBV2 | NA
CASSLEDRGLNYGYTF | TGTGCCAGCAGCTTAGAGGACAGGGGGCTTAACTATGGCTACACCTTC | NA | TRBJ1-2 | TRBV7-9 | TRBD1
CASSPRNRDTEAFF | TGTGCCAGCTCACCAAGAAACAGGGACACTGAAGCTTTCTTT | NA | TRBJ1-1 | TRBV18 | NA
CASSLESGGSYEQYF | TGTGCCAGCAGCTTAGAGTCGGGGGGGTCTTACGAGCAGTACTTC | once | TRBJ2-7 | TRBV13 | TRBD2
CASSVGRASYEQYF | TGTGCCAGCAGCGTGGGCAGGGCCTCCTACGAGCAGTACTTC | NA | TRBJ2-7 | TRBV9 | NA
CASSQGVSGGKSYEQYF | TGTGCCAGCAGCCAAGGAGTTAGCGGGGGCAAATCCTACGAGCAGTACTTC | once | TRBJ2-7 | TRBV4-2 | TRBD2
CASSPHSGGADTQYF | TGTGCCAGCAGCCCCCATAGCGGGGGGGCAGATACGCAGTATTTT | NA | TRBJ2-3 | TRBV7-3 | TRBD2